This TCR beta chain emerged from a study of OX40 agonist ivuxolimab in advanced cancers. CDR1 and CDR2 from the germline V gene are KGHSH and LQKENI. The V segment lost 3 bases and the J segment 4 bases; nucleotides outside the gene matches: 8. This CDR3 has 17 amino acids. Blood got drawn at baseline, again on cycle 4 day 1, and then on cycle 7 day 1. Sequenced by immunoSEQ multiplex PCR; TCRdb stores in-frame clones only, minus some. Of about 83,000 clones listed, less than 85% are singletons. The clonotype was recovered from an adult with an advanced solid tumor such as melanoma, head and neck, liver or kidney cancer. The sample in question was CD4+ or CD8+ T cells sorted from blood, obtained in a trial of the OX40 agonist ivuxolimab. This rearrangement joins TRBV18 to TRBJ2-5, with 13 positions matching TRBD2. In DNA, the CDR3 is TGTGCCAGCTCACCGTCGGCGGGACTAGCGGGGACAGAGACCCAGTACTTC. As protein: CASSPSAGLAGTETQYF.